This TCR beta chain was captured by sequencing in a study of cytomegalovirus exposure and HLA in healthy donors. Losses at the gene ends were 3 bases for V and 8 bases for J; bases not matched to a gene: 10. The CDR3 consists of 16 residues. Germline V gives CDR1 MGHDK, CDR2 SYGVNS. Primers: 60 Vbeta forward and 13 Jbeta reverse. Using immunoSEQ multiplex PCR, the repertoire was profiled, and TCRdb retains in-frame clones only, with some absent. The sample lists approximately 110,000 clones, 65% to 80% occurring once. This sequence originates from a woman aged 55-75 years in good health and CMV-seropositive. J is TRBJ1-4 and V is TRBV25-1, with TRBD1 identical over 9 bases. The sample comprised PBMCs. CDR3 in amino acids: CASSEGVQGAGEKLFF. The CDR3 DNA sequence: TGTGCCAGCAGTGAGGGGGTACAGGGGGCTGGCGAAAAACTGTTTTTT.